This TCR beta chain was retrieved from a study of vaccination and CD4 T cells after COVID-19. Study context: Convalescent donors: six male, four female; seven Caucasian, two Asian, one multiracial, two Hispanic. The peptides that stimulated the cells were overlapping spike peptides from SARS-CoV-2, HCoV-NL63, HCoV-OC43 and HCoV-229E.

V was pared by 4 bases and J by 8 bases, with 20 bases between. Germline assignment: CDR1 LNHDA and CDR2 SQIVND (reference sequence). This CDR3 region has 15 residues. This sample's treatment: roughly ten-day PBMC culture with coronavirus spike peptide pools or control peptides (ViraFEST assay). According to the study, CD4+ T cells from the unexposed donor were gathered ahead of the COVID-19 pandemic (2011-2018). The study sequenced cultured CD4+ T cell DNA using the Oncomine TCR Beta short-read assay. TCRdb passed the PCR reads through MiXCR, listing each CDR3 protein once. Of thousands of distinct CDR3 sequences in the sample, around 30% were seen once. This clonotype has a handful of counts. Antigen unknown.

Material for sequencing was CD4+ T cells from blood, cultured in vitro. The TCR originated in a human donor in good health. The chain recombines TRBV19 with TRBJ1-1; no firm D call. The CDR3 reads CASSNTQTVQTEAFF. The CDR3 coding sequence is TGTGCCAGTAGTAATACCCAGACTGTCCAAACGGAAGCTTTCTTT.